This TCR beta chain was retrieved from a study of T cells in Graves' hyperthyroidism and ophthalmopathy (dated by TCRdb to between 2018 and 2020). Study-wide context: Peripheral blood samples were taken at the time of initial diagnosis, prior to any treatment. A discovery cohort of about a hundred patients, roughly 40 with Graves' ophthalmopathy and 55 to 60 with stable Graves' hyperthyroidism, was used to find distinguishing TCR V-J signatures. An independent validation cohort of about 19 hyperthyroidism patients and 17 patients who later progressed to ophthalmopathy tested prospective prediction of ophthalmopathy. The 100 discovery patients were randomly split 7:3 into training and test sets. Thyroid tissue and blood T-cell repertoires from more than 5 Graves' hyperthyroidism patients were also compared in the study. After blood sampling, hyperthyroidism patients were treated with methimazole at a starting dose of 30 mg daily, and ophthalmopathy patients were treated with high-dose intravenous methylprednisolone. According to the paper, TCR Vbeta CDR3 sequencing was carried out on more than 120 peripheral blood samples, which came from approximately 43 ophthalmopathy, roughly 75 hyperthyroidism and some 17 progressor patients.

Ophthalmopathy patients had moderately to severely active disease, with a Clinical Activity Score of 3 or more, a NOSPECS grade of 4 or more, and a disease duration of less than 3 months. Exclusion was applied to patients with uncontrolled infections, other autoimmune diseases, pregnancy or lactation. Clinical symptoms, serum thyroxine and TRAb, thyroid ultrasound, and orbital computed tomography formed the basis for the diagnoses. Ficoll-Paque density gradient centrifugation was used to isolate PBMCs from 10 ml of fresh peripheral blood. Total RNA was extracted using Trizol reagent, and RNA quality was assessed on an Agilent 2100 Bioanalyzer. TCR beta CDR3 regions were amplified from RNA transcripts. The TCR CDR3 was subjected to a first round of RT-PCR using the HTBI primer set and the Qiagen OneStep RT-PCR kit. Libraries were constructed in a second round of multiplex PCR, after which size selection and purification were performed. The libraries were sequenced on an Illumina HiSeq2000 using paired-end 100 bp reads. Per the authors' processing: SOAPnuke was used to process the raw data, removing reads that contained adapters or uncalled bases, had a mean Phred below 15, or lacked an exact match to the constant primer or identifier. COPE v1.2.5 was used to merge the high-quality paired reads, and each unique nucleotide sequence was defined as a clonotype. Clonotypes were aligned to IMGT TRBV, TRBD and TRBJ reference segments using MiTCR v1.1. Only V-J combinations with frequency above 0.0001, covering 99.2% of repertoires, were analysed. A TCS score was defined as the ratio between F50 (clonal expansion) and ExV (chaos), using BLOSUM62-based TCRdist between CDR3 peptides within each V-J. Welch's t-statistics and random forest reduced several hundred V-J features to 13, which were used in a naive Bayes classifier (R e1071). TCRdb's own reprocessing of the public reads used fastp at Q25 and MiXCR and kept productive beta chains. Entries are consolidated by CDR3 protein sequence, retaining the most common genes and DNA. What appears here as the V and J calls and clone size reflects TCRdb's work, not the paper's. This sample has about 640,000 distinct CDR3 sequences in its table, and about 20% of those were observed once. The ten largest clonotypes hold around a third of the sample.

Study-wide conclusions, independent of this receptor: In validation, progression to ophthalmopathy was predicted by the model with 70% to 71% sensitivity and 72.22% specificity, a median of about 6.4 months before onset. Most expanded thyroid clonotypes (frequency above 0.001) were also detected in blood, a finding suggesting that blood repertoires may reflect thyroid immune responses. Ophthalmopathy was separated from stable hyperthyroidism by a 13 V-J signature model, with about 88% sensitivity and approximately 81% specificity obtained in cross-validation and 80%/75% obtained in testing. No statistical method was used to set the sample size in advance, and investigators knew the group allocation.

The germline V gene (reference sequence) specifies GTSNPN as CDR1 and SVGIG as CDR2. The CDR3 spans 12 residues, from the cysteine through the phenylalanine. Left in the record is the CDR3 DNA by itself, 36 bases read in frame from the first base. Trimming removed 8 bases from V and 5 bases from J, leaving 15 bases between the germline ends. This clonotype was seen only a few times. Its antigen target is currently unknown. There are no base qualities to consult, and no much larger clone falls within one base. The sequence was collected from a man aged 25 to 45 with Graves' ophthalmopathy. The sequenced sample consisted of blood. The rearrangement joined TRBV30 to TRBJ1-2; the D gene is possibly TRBD1, with 6 bases matching. The nucleotide sequence reads as follows: TGTGCCAGTAACACAGGGTGGTATGGCTACACCTTC. It codes for CASNTGWYGYTF.